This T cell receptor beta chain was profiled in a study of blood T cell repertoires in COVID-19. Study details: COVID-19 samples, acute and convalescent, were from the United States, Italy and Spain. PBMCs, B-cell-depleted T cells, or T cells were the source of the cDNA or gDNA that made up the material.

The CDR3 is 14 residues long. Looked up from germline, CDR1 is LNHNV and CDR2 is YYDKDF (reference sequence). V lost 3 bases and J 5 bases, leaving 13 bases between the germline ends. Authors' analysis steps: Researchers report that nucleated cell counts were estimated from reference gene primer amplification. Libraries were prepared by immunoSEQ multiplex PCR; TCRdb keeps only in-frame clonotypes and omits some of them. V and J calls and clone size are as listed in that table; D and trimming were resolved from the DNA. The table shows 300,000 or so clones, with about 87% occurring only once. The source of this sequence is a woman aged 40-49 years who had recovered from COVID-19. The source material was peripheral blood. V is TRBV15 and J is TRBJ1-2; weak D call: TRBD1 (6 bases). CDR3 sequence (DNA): TGTGCCACCAGCAGTTCCGGGACACCTTATGGCTACACCTTC. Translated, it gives CATSSSGTPYGYTF.